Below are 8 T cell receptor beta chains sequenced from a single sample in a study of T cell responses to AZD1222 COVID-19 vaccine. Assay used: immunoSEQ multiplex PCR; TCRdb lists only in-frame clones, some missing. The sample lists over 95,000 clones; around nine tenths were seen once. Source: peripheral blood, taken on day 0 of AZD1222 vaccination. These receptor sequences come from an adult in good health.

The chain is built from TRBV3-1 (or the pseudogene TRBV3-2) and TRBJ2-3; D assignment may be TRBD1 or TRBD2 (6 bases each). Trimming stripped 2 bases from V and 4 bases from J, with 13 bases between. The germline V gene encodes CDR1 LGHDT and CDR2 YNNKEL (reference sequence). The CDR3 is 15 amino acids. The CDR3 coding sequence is TGTGCCAGCAGCCAATATGCAGGGGAGGCAGATACGCAGTATTTT. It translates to CASSQYAGEADTQYF.

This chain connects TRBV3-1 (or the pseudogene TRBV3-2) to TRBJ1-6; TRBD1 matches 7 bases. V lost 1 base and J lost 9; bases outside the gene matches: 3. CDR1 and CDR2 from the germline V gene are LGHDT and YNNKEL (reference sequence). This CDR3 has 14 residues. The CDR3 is CASSQGQGGSPLHF. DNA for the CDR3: TGTGCCAGCAGCCAAGGACAGGGCGGTTCACCCCTCCACTTT.

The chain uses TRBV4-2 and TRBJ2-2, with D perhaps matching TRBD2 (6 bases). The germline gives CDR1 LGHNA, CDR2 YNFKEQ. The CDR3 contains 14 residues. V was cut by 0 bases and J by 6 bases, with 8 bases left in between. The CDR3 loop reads CASSQDRDSGELFF. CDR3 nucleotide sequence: TGTGCCAGCAGCCAAGATAGGGACTCCGGGGAGCTGTTTTTT.

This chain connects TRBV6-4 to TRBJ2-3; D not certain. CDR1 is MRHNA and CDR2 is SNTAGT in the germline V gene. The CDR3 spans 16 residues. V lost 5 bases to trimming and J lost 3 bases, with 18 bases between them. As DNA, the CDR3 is TGTGCCAGCAGTTCATCCCCGGTGGGCCTAACAGATACGCAGTATTTT. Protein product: CASSSSPVGLTDTQYF.

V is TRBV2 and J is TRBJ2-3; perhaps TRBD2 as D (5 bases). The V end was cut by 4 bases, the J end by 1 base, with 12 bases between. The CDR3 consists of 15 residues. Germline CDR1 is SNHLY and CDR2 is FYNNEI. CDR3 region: CASSGPVGGTDTQYF. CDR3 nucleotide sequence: TGTGCCAGCAGTGGACCCGTCGGGGGCACAGATACGCAGTATTTT.

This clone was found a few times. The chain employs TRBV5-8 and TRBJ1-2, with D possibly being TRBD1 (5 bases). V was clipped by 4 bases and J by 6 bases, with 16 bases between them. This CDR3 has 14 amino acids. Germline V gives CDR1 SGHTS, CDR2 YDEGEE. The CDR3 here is CASSPPDISHGYTF. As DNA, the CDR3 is TGTGCCAGCAGCCCTCCGGACATCAGCCATGGCTACACCTTC.

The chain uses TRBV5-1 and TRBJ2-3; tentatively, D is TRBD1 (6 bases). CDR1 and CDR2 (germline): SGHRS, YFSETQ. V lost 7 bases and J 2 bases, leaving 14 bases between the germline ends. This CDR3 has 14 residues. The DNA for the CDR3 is TGCGCCAGCCACACAGGGACCTCCACAGATACGCAGTATTTT. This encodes CASHTGTSTDTQYF.

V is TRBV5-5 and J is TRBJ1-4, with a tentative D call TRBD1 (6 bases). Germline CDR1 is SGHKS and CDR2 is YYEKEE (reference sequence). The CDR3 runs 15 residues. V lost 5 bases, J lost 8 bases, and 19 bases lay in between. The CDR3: CASRRTQGSNEKLFF. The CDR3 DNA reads TGTGCCAGCAGACGAACACAGGGTAGTAACGAAAAACTGTTTTTT.